The 19 T cell receptor beta chains below come from one sample, sequenced in a study of control samples from healthy donors and cancer patients. Sequencing was performed with immunoSEQ multiplex PCR; in TCRdb, only in-frame clones are kept and a portion is missing. The data contain around 110,000 clones, 85% to 90% of them seen just once; the ten biggest clones take up about 1.1%. The sequenced sample was PBMCs. Every receptor here comes from a woman in her forties or fifties with colorectal cancer.

V is TRBV5-5 and J is TRBJ1-5; 7 bases are a match to TRBD1. Per the germline V gene, CDR1 is SGHKS and CDR2 is YYEKEE (reference sequence). V shed 4 bases, J shed 7 bases, and the junction held 11 bases outside the gene matches. The CDR3 consists of 15 residues. The CDR3 reads CASSPARTGGQPQHF. The CDR3 DNA is TGTGCCAGCAGCCCGGCTCGGACAGGAGGGCAGCCCCAGCATTTT.

The CDR3 reads CASSLVAGQSSYNEQFF. CDR3 coding DNA: TGTGCCAGCAGCTTAGTTGCCGGACAGAGCTCCTACAATGAGCAGTTCTTC. The chain has TRBV7-8 and TRBJ2-1; D may be TRBD1 (6 bases). Germline loops: CDR1 SGHVS, CDR2 FQNEAQ. The V end was cut by 1 base, the J end by 0 bases, with 13 bases between. The CDR3 loop spans 17 amino acids.

The CDR3 DNA follows: TGCAGCGTTGTGGGGGACAACCGCAACACTGAAGCTTTCTTT. Translation gives CSVVGDNRNTEAFF. The chain is built from TRBV29-1 and TRBJ1-1; possibly TRBD1 for D (6 bases). In germline, CDR1 is SQVTM, CDR2 ANQGSEA. V lost 4 bases, J lost 2 bases, and 14 bases lay in between. The CDR3 consists of 14 residues.

The rearrangement joins TRBV27 to TRBJ2-3; TRBD1 matches 10 bases. The CDR3 is made up of 14 amino acids. Germline V gene lookup returns CDR1 MNHEY and CDR2 SMNVEV (reference sequence). With V trimmed by 5 bases and J by 8 bases, 7 bases remained unmatched. As DNA, the CDR3 is TGTGCCAGCAGTCCCTGGACAGGGGGAGTTACGCAGTATTTT. This translates into CASSPWTGGVTQYF.

For the CDR3, the DNA is TGTGCCAGCAGTGAAGACAGAACCACAGATACGCAGTATTTT. This sequence encodes CASSEDRTTDTQYF. The chain joins TRBV2 to TRBJ2-3; D gene uncertain. V shed 1 base and J shed 2 bases, with 7 bases lying between them. The CDR3 runs to 14 residues. The V gene's germline CDR1 is SNHLY and CDR2 FYNNEI.

The CDR3 loop is CATSDSRRTLLETQYF. The CDR3 DNA reads TGTGCCACCAGTGATTCGAGACGGACGCTGTTAGAGACCCAGTACTTC. The chain links TRBV24-1 to TRBJ2-5; D unresolved. V lost 2 bases to trimming and J lost 4 bases, with 16 bases between them. CDR3 length equals 16 residues. Looked up from germline, CDR1 is KGHDR and CDR2 is SFDVKD.

The CDR3 bases are TGTGCCAGCTCACCGGTGACGGTTAGCACAGATACGCAGTATTTT. It encodes CASSPVTVSTDTQYF. The chain joins TRBV18 to TRBJ2-3, with D uncertain. Trimming left V 3 bases short and J 0 bases short, with 10 bases between. The CDR3 extends over 15 amino acids. Per the germline V gene, CDR1 is KGHSH and CDR2 is LQKENI.

This chain uses TRBV27 with TRBJ2-1, with 9 bases aligning to TRBD2. V shed 5 bases, J shed 2 bases, and the junction held 4 bases outside the gene matches. Per germline, CDR1 MNHEY and CDR2 SMNVEV (reference sequence). The CDR3 runs 15 residues. CDR3: CASSPASGTYNEQFF. The CDR3 nucleotides are TGTGCCAGCAGTCCCGCTAGCGGGACCTACAATGAGCAGTTCTTC.

The chain has TRBV19 and TRBJ2-5, with D possibly being TRBD2 (6 bases). The V gene's germline CDR1 is LNHDA and CDR2 SQIVND (reference sequence). The V end was cut by 3 bases, the J end by 7 bases, with 18 bases between. This CDR3 contains 15 residues. CDR3 sequence: CASSIGTGLQGTQYF. In DNA form, the CDR3 reads TGTGCCAGTAGTATCGGGACGGGACTCCAGGGGACCCAGTACTTC. The full variable domain, completed using reference TRBV19 and TRBJ2-5, is DGGITQSPKYLFRKEGQNVTLSCEQNLNHDAMYWYRQDPGQGLRLIYYSQIVNDFQKGDIAEGYSVSREKKESFPLTVTSAQKNPTAFYLCASSIGTGLQGTQYFGPGTRLLVL.

CDR3 residues: CASSQDQYMNTEAFF. The CDR3 DNA follows: TGTGCCAGCAGCCAAGATCAGTACATGAACACTGAAGCTTTCTTT. The rearrangement uses TRBV3-1 (or the pseudogene TRBV3-2) and TRBJ1-1; D gene unclear. CDR3 length equals 15 residues. V was shortened by 0 bases and J by 0 bases, with 8 bases between the two germline ends. Per germline, CDR1 LGHDT and CDR2 YNNKEL (reference sequence).

This clone was counted once. The rearrangement uses TRBV30 and TRBJ2-1, with a possible D match to TRBD2 (7 bases). CDR3 length equals 14 residues. Germline V gives CDR1 GTSNPN, CDR2 SVGIG (reference sequence). Written as DNA, the CDR3 is TGTGGGTATATGGTAGGGGGGGCCCACAATGAGCAGTTCTTC. Translated: CGYMVGGAHNEQFF.

The chain is built from TRBV3-1 (or the pseudogene TRBV3-2) and TRBJ2-3; D possibly corresponds to TRBD1 (5 bases). Germline V gene data show CDR1 as LGHDT and CDR2 as YNNKEL (reference sequence). The CDR3 extends over 16 amino acids. V was clipped by 0 bases and J by 2 bases, with 12 bases between them. The DNA of the CDR3 is TGTGCCAGCAGCCAAGATCTAGGACACTTCACAGATACGCAGTATTTT. Translated, it gives CASSQDLGHFTDTQYF.

This sequence joins TRBV7-6 and TRBJ2-7; weak D call: TRBD2 (6 bases). Germline CDR1 and CDR2: SGHVS and FNYEAQ. The CDR3 covers 15 residues. With 1 base removed from V and 0 bases from J, the gap between germline ends came to 10 bases. CDR3 nucleotide sequence: TGTGCCAGCAGCTTAGTAGCGGAGGGCTCCTACGAGCAGTACTTC. This codes for CASSLVAEGSYEQYF.

The J gene is TRBJ1-5, the V gene TRBV2, with 10 bases fitting TRBD1. Trimming at V came to 8 bases and at J to 5 bases, leaving 3 bases not matched to a gene. This CDR3 has 13 amino acids. The germline V gene has CDR1 SNHLY and CDR2 FYNNEI. The CDR3 is CASGTGADQPQHF. In nucleotides, the CDR3 is TGTGCCAGCGGGACAGGGGCGGATCAGCCCCAGCATTTT.

The chain is built from TRBV15 and TRBJ2-2; TRBD2 might be the D (6 bases). CDR1 is LNHNV, CDR2 YYDKDF, per germline (reference sequence). The CDR3 consists of 15 residues. Trimming pared 3 bases from V and 7 bases from J, leaving 15 bases between. The CDR3 DNA sequence: TGTGCCACCAGCAGCGGGAGTACCTCGCGCGGGGAGCTGTTTTTT. It yields the protein CATSSGSTSRGELFF.

V and J are TRBV15 and TRBJ2-7; D not resolved. This CDR3 is built from 14 residues. CDR1 is LNHNV and CDR2 is YYDKDF in the germline V gene (reference sequence). V was shortened by 8 bases and J by 0 bases, with 14 bases between the two germline ends. CDR3 in amino acids: CATPSGEVSYEQYF. The CDR3 region has the DNA TGTGCCACCCCTTCAGGAGAAGTCTCCTACGAGCAGTACTTC. Complete variable domain (other parts from reference TRBV15 and TRBJ2-7): DAMVIQNPRYQVTQFGKPVTLSCSQTLNHNVMYWYQQKSSQAPKLLFHYYDKDFNNEADTPDNFQSRRPNTSFCFLDIRSPGLGDTAMYLCATPSGEVSYEQYFGPGTRLTVT.

V and J are TRBV7-2 and TRBJ1-6; 8 bases match TRBD1. The CDR3 length is 19 residues. Germline V gene lookup returns CDR1 SGHTA and CDR2 FQGNSA. V trimming: 2 bases; J trimming: 0 bases; junction bases outside the gene matches: 9. CDR3 amino acids: CASSLSPGQASSYNSPLHF. CDR3 in DNA: TGTGCCAGCAGCTTATCACCGGGACAGGCGAGCTCCTATAATTCACCCCTCCACTTT.

V and J are TRBV11-2 and TRBJ1-3; the D gene is possibly TRBD1 (5 bases). The CDR3 totals 16 residues. V was clipped by 5 bases and J by 5 bases, with 19 bases between them. The V gene's germline CDR1 is SGHAT and CDR2 FQNNGV. CDR3 sequence reads: CASSRFIQDKRNTIYF. The CDR3 bases are TGTGCCAGCAGCCGTTTCATTCAGGACAAGCGAAACACCATATATTTT.

J is TRBJ1-1 and V is TRBV6-1, with D hard to call. Trimming cost V 0 bases and J 4 bases, with 9 bases left between them. The CDR3 is 14 amino acids. The germline V gene encodes CDR1 MNHNS and CDR2 SASEGT. The CDR3 protein is CASSEAWEVTEAFF. As DNA, the CDR3 is TGTGCCAGCAGTGAAGCTTGGGAAGTCACTGAAGCTTTCTTT.